This T cell receptor (beta chain) was sequenced during a study of T cell responses to AZD1222 COVID-19 vaccine. Whole-study findings and limits: Among vaccine-associated CD4 TCRs, coverage spanned spike, with dominance at 160-218 and 743-854. There were repertoire samples only from the period after the peak T cell response. Donors were chiefly white British, with a greater number of females, and clonal diversity was perhaps underestimated.

This clone was detected once. Its target is not known. Here immunoSEQ multiplex PCR was the method, and the copy in TCRdb shows in-frame clones only, minus some. This sample carries tens of thousands of clones, about 80% of them seen once, and the ten largest clones take just under 5%. Germline-derived CDR1 and CDR2 are MNHNS and SASEGT. The V and J ends lost 0 bases and 5 bases respectively, with 10 bases between them. This CDR3 is 14 amino acids long. The sample was peripheral blood, taken 28 days after the second AZD1222 dose. The chain links TRBV6-1 to TRBJ1-1; D not resolved. The receptor's source is an adult who received the AZD1222 COVID-19 vaccine. CDR3 loop: CASSEAKVWTEAFF. CDR3 DNA sequence: TGTGCCAGCAGTGAAGCGAAGGTTTGGACTGAAGCTTTCTTT.